These 17 T cell receptor beta chains came from one sample sequenced in a study of type 1 regulatory T cells. General study points: Compared with non-Tr1 cells, Tr1 cells showed a narrower TCR repertoire.

Antigens of these TCRs are unknown. One entry per CDR3 protein results from TCRdb running MiXCR on the reads. The repertoire includes about 6,200 distinct CDR3 sequences, about 33% of them detected once, and over 20% sits in the top ten. Sequencing was done on a sample of cultured type 1 regulatory T (Tr1) cells, either the whole culture or a sorted fraction (not recorded which). The receptors derive from a human donor in good health.

The V call is TRBV6-5, the J call TRBJ1-1; D is perhaps TRBD1 (6 bases). From germline, CDR1 is MNHEY and CDR2 SVGAGI. The CDR3 is 14 amino acids. V gave up 6 bases and J gave up 1 base, with 12 bases separating them. The DNA of the CDR3 is TGTGCCAGCAGATCACAGACAGGGAACACTGAAGCTTTCTTT. It specifies CASRSQTGNTEAFF.

By sample fraction, this clonotype is large. This sequence joins TRBV7-2 and TRBJ2-1; perhaps TRBD1 as D (5 bases). The CDR3 is 14 residues long. V lost 1 base, J lost 8 bases, and 12 bases lay in between. The germline V gene has CDR1 SGHTA and CDR2 FQGNSA. CDR3 sequence (DNA): TGTGCCAGCAGCTTAGTTCCAGGGCGATATGAGCAGTTCTTC. Encoded protein: CASSLVPGRYEQFF.

V gene TRBV5-1 combines with J gene TRBJ2-1, with TRBD2 matching over 7 bases. The CDR3 length is 15 residues. Germline CDR1 and CDR2: SGHRS and YFSETQ. Trimming at V came to 0 bases and at J to 4 bases, leaving 4 bases not matched to a gene. CDR3 sequence reads: CASSLAAGLYNEQFF. The DNA of the CDR3 is TGCGCCAGCAGCTTGGCAGCGGGGCTATACAATGAGCAGTTCTTC.

V usage is TRBV6-5 and J usage is TRBJ2-7, with D perhaps assigned TRBD1 or TRBD2 (6 bases each). Germline values: CDR1 MNHEY, CDR2 SVGAGI. V lost 6 bases, J lost 8 bases, and 20 bases lay in between. The length of the CDR3 is 14 residues. The CDR3 loop reads CASSAVRGPTKQYF. For the CDR3, the DNA is TGTGCCAGCAGCGCCGTCCGGGGGCCTACGAAGCAGTACTTC.

The chain employs TRBV5-6 and TRBJ2-7; D is perhaps TRBD2 (5 bases). V was trimmed by 4 bases and J by 2 bases, leaving 10 bases between them. Germline CDR1 SGHDT, CDR2 YYEEEE. The CDR3 consists of 13 residues. The CDR3 protein is CASSAYGTYEQYF. Here the CDR3 DNA reads TGTGCCAGCAGCGCATACGGGACCTACGAGCAGTACTTC.

By share, this clonotype counts as medium-sized. The V call is TRBV27, the J call TRBJ2-7; D gene ambiguous. The germline CDR1 and CDR2 sequences are MNHEY and SMNVEV (reference sequence). The CDR3 is 14 residues long. Trimming left V 3 bases short and J 3 bases short, with 12 bases between. CDR3 in amino acids: CASSFQNTDYEQYF. Written as DNA, the CDR3 is TGTGCCAGCAGTTTCCAAAATACAGACTACGAGCAGTACTTC.

Within the sample, this clonotype is medium-sized (0.01 to 0.1%). As DNA, the CDR3 is TGTGCCAGCAGTTTCCGCGGTGAAACGGAAGCTTTCTTT. Translating gives CASSFRGETEAFF. The gene calls are TRBV28 and TRBJ1-1; D is unresolved. This CDR3 comprises 13 residues. The ends were cut back, 3 bases at V and 8 bases at J, with 13 bases in the middle. Germline-derived CDR1 and CDR2 are MDHEN and SYDVKM.

This clonotype was detected a few times. The chain employs TRBV9 and TRBJ1-2; the match to TRBD1 covers 8 bases. The CDR3 runs 13 residues. The V and J ends lost 4 bases and 8 bases, in that order; junction bases with no gene match: 7. Germline assignment: CDR1 SGDLS and CDR2 YYNGEE. CDR3 protein: CASSLLQGGGYTF. The CDR3 DNA reads as TGTGCCAGCAGCCTATTACAGGGGGGAGGCTACACCTTC.

This clonotype has at least ten counts. This chain connects TRBV5-5 to TRBJ2-1; weak D call: TRBD2 (5 bases). V was clipped by 5 bases and J by 4 bases, with 10 bases between them. The CDR3 spans 13 residues. Germline V CDR1 and CDR2: SGHKS, YYEKEE (reference sequence). The CDR3 protein is CASSRSGYNEQFF. CDR3 coding DNA: TGTGCCAGCAGTCGAAGCGGATACAATGAGCAGTTCTTC.

This clonotype was recorded a few times. V usage is TRBV6-5 and J usage is TRBJ2-6; no firm D call. V was cut by 6 bases and J by 1 base, with 4 bases left in between. CDR3 size: 13 residues. Germline V lookup: CDR1 MNHEY, CDR2 SVGAGI. As DNA, the CDR3 is TGTGCCAGCAGGAGATCTGGGGCCAACGTCCTGACTTTC. It codes for CASRRSGANVLTF.

J is TRBJ1-1 and V is TRBV24-1; no reliable D call. This CDR3 is built from 15 residues. Trimming took off 4 bases at V and 6 bases at J, with 17 bases between the two ends. Germline loops: CDR1 KGHDR, CDR2 SFDVKD. The CDR3 DNA reads TGTGCCACCAGTGAGCGTCGGAACCCGCCCCCTGAAGCTTTCTTT. Translation gives CATSERRNPPPEAFF.

J is TRBJ1-2 and V is TRBV5-1; 9 bases align to TRBD1. V gave up 3 bases and J gave up 2 bases; unmatched junction bases: 5. The CDR3 has 15 amino acids. Germline lookup yields CDR1 SGHRS and CDR2 YFSETQ. The CDR3 reads CASSWDRARNYGYTF. CDR3 DNA: TGCGCCAGCAGCTGGGACAGGGCTAGGAACTATGGCTACACCTTC.

This clonotype has ten or more counts. V is TRBV4-3 and J is TRBJ2-2, with D tentatively TRBD2 (7 bases). This CDR3 contains 14 residues. CDR1 LGHNA and CDR2 YSLEER come from the germline V gene. Trimming removed 5 bases at V and 6 bases at J, with 13 bases between. CDR3 bases: TGCGCCAGCAGCACTGGGGGGGCCTCCGGGGAGCTGTTTTTT. It specifies CASSTGGASGELFF.

On this clonotype: At one end, the junction sequence differs from germline, possibly due to a read error. This chain joins TRBV6-2 or TRBV6-3 and TRBJ2-1; either TRBD1 or TRBD2 may supply D (5 bases each). CDR3 length: 13 residues. Looked up from germline, CDR1 is MNHEY and CDR2 is SVGEGT. CDR3 residues: CASSTGPYNGQFF. In DNA, the CDR3 is TGTGCCAGCAGTACGGGGCCCTACAATGGGCAGTTCTTC.

The CDR3: CSASSGRANEQFF. The CDR3 DNA follows: TGCAGTGCTAGCAGCGGGAGGGCCAATGAGCAGTTCTTC. The chain employs TRBV20-1 and TRBJ2-1; 10 bases are a match to TRBD2. V shed 3 bases, J shed 6 bases, and the junction held 2 bases outside the gene matches. CDR3 length: 13 amino acids. CDR1 and CDR2 from the germline V gene are DFQATT and SNEGSKA (reference sequence).

This clonotype has ten or more counts. This chain connects TRBV5-6 to TRBJ2-4, with D perhaps TRBD1 (6 bases). CDR1 and CDR2 from the germline V gene are SGHDT and YYEEEE. The CDR3 is 16 amino acids. Trimming pared 4 bases from V and 6 bases from J, leaving 20 bases between. CDR3 sequence (DNA): TGTGCCAGCAGCCCCAATTATGGGGGCGCGGGAAACATTCAGTACTTC. It translates to CASSPNYGGAGNIQYF.

CDR3 sequence reads: CASSYIPTSGRGHEQFF. In DNA, the CDR3 is TGTGCCAGCAGTTACATACCGACTAGCGGGAGGGGCCATGAGCAGTTCTTC. The rearrangement links TRBV6-5 to TRBJ2-1; 14 positions agree with TRBD2. V dropped 2 bases and J dropped 8; count of bases not matched to a gene: 8. Germline V CDR1 and CDR2: MNHEY, SVGAGI. This CDR3 has 17 residues.